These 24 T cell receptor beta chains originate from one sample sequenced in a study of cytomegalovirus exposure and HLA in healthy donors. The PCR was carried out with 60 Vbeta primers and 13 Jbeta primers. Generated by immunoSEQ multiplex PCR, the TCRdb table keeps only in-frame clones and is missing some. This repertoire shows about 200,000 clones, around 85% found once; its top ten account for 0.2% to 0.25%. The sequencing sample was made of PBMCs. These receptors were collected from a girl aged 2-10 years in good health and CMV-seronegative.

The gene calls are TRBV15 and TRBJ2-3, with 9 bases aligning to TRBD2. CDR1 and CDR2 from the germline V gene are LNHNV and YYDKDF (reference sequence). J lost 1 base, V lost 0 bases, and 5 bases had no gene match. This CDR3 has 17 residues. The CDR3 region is CATSRETIAGGTDTQYF. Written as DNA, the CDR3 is TGTGCCACCAGCAGAGAGACGATAGCGGGAGGCACAGATACGCAGTATTTT.

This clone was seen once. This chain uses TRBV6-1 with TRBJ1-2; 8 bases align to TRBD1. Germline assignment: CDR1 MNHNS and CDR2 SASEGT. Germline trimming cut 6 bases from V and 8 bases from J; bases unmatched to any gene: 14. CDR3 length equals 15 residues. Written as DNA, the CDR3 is TGTGCCAGCAGAGCCCGTCCGACAGGGGCAAACGGCTACACCTTC. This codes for CASRARPTGANGYTF.

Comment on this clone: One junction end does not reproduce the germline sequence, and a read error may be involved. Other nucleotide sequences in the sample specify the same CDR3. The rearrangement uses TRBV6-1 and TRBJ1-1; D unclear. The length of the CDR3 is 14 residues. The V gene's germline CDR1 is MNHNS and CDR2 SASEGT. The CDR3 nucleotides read TGTGCCAGCAGGGAAAGAGGCGGTAACACTGAAGCCTTCTTT. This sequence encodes CASRERGGNTEAFF.

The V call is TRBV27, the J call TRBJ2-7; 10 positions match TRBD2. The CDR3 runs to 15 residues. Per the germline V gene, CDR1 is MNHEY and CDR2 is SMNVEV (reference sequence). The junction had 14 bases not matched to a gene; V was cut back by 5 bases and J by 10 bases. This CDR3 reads CASSPSPAGGPRQYF. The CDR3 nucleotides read TGTGCCAGCAGTCCCTCCCCAGCGGGAGGGCCTCGTCAGTACTTC.

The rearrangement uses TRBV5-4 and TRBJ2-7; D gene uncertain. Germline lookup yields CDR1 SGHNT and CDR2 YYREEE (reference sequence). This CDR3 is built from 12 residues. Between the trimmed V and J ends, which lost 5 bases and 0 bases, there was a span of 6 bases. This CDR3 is CASSHSSYEQYF. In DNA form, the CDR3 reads TGTGCCAGCAGTCATAGCTCCTACGAGCAGTACTTC.

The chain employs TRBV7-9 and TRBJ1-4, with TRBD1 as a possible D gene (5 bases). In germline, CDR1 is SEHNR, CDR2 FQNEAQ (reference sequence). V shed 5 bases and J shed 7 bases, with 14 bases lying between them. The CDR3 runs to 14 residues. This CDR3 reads CASSLRGLGEKLFF. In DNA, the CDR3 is TGTGCCAGCAGCCTTAGGGGTCTCGGTGAAAAACTGTTTTTT.

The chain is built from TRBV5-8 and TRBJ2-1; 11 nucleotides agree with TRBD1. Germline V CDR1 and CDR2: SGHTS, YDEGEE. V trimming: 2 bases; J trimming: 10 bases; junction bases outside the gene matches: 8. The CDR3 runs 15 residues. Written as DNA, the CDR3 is TGTGCCAGCAGCTTTTACGGACAGGGGGCGAAAGAGCAGTTCTTC. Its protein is CASSFYGQGAKEQFF.

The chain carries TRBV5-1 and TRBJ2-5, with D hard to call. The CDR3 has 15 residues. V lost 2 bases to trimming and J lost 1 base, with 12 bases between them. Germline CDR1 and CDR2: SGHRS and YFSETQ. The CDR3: CASSLIIGIQETQYF. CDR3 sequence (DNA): TGCGCCAGCAGCTTAATTATCGGTATCCAAGAGACCCAGTACTTC.

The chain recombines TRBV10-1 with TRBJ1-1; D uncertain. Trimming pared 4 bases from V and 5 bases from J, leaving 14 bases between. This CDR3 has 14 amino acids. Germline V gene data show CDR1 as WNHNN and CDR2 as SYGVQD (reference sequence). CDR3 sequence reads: CASSALLTGTEAFF. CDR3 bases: TGCGCCAGCAGTGCCCTATTGACGGGAACTGAAGCTTTCTTT.

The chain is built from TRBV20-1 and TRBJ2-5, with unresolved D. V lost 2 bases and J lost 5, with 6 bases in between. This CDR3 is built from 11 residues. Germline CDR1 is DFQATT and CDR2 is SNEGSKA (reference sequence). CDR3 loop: CSARIGETQYF. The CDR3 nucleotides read TGCAGTGCTAGAATCGGGGAGACCCAGTACTTC.

CDR3 sequence (DNA): TGTGCCAGCAGCCATCTGGACAGGGAACTTGGGGCCAACGTCCTGACTTTC. As protein: CASSHLDRELGANVLTF. The V call is TRBV4-2, the J call TRBJ2-6, with 8 bases lining up with TRBD1. The CDR3 runs to 17 residues. J lost 3 bases, V lost 3 bases, and 7 bases had no gene match. In germline, CDR1 is LGHNA, CDR2 YNFKEQ.

DNA for the CDR3: TGCGCCAGCAGCTGGAGCGGATATGGCTACACCTTC. Its protein product is CASSWSGYGYTF. The chain recombines TRBV5-1 with TRBJ1-2; no reliable D call. Trimming removed 3 bases at V and 5 bases at J, with 8 bases between. This CDR3 spans 12 amino acids. Germline-derived CDR1 and CDR2 are SGHRS and YFSETQ. The whole variable domain, filled in from reference TRBV5-1 and TRBJ1-2, reads KAGVTQTPRYLIKTRGQQVTLSCSPISGHRSVSWYQQTPGQGLQFLFEYFSETQRNKGNFPGRFSGRQFSNSRSEMNVSTLELGDSALYLCASSWSGYGYTFGSGTRLTVV.

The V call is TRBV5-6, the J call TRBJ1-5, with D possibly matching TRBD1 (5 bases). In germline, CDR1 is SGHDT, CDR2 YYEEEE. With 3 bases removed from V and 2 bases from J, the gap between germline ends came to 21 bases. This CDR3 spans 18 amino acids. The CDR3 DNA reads TGTGCCAGCAGCTCCAAAACCCCTCCAGGGCTTGGCAATCAGCCCCAGCATTTT. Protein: CASSSKTPPGLGNQPQHF.

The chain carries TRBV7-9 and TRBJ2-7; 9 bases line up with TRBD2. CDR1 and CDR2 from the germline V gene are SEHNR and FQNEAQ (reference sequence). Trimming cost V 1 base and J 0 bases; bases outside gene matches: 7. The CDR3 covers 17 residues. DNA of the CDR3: TGTGCCAGCAGCTTAGTGAAGCGGGGGGCCTACTCCTACGAGCAGTACTTC. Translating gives CASSLVKRGAYSYEQYF.

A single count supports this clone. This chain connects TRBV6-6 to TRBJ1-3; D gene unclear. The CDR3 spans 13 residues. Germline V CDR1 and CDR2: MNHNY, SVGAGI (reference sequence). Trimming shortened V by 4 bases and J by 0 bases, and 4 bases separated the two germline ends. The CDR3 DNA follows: TGTGCCAGCAGTTTCGGCTCTGGAAACACCATATATTTT. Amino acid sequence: CASSFGSGNTIYF.

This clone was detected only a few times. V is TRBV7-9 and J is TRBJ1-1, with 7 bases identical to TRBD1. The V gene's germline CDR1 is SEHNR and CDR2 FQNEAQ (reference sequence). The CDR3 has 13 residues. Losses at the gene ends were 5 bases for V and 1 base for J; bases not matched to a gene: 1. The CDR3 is CASSRTGNTEAFF. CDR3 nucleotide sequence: TGTGCCAGCAGCCGGACAGGGAACACTGAAGCTTTCTTT.

The CDR3 is CAYSQGNEQFF. For the CDR3, the DNA is TGTGCCTACTCCCAGGGGAATGAGCAGTTCTTC. This chain joins TRBV30 and TRBJ2-1; tentatively, D is TRBD1 (6 bases). The CDR3 is made up of 11 amino acids. The V and J ends lost 7 bases and 7 bases respectively, with 11 bases between them. In germline, CDR1 is GTSNPN, CDR2 SVGIG (reference sequence).

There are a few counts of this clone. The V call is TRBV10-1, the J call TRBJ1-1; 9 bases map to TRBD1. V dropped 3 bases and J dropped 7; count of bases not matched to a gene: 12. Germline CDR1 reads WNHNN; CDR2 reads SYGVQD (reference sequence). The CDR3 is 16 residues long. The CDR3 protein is CASSEGTGYYSGEAFF. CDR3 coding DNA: TGCGCCAGCAGTGAAGGGACAGGGTATTATTCGGGTGAAGCTTTCTTT.

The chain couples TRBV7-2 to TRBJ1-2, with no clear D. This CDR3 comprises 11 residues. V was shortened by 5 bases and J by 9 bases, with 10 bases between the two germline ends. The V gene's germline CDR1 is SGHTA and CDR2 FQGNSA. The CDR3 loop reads CASSTGISYTF. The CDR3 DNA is TGTGCCAGCAGCACCGGTATCAGCTACACCTTC.

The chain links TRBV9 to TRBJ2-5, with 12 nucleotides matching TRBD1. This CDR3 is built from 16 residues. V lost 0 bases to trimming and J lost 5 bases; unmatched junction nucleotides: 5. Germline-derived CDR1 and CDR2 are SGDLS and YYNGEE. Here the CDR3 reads CASSVEGQGAMETQYF. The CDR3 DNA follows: TGTGCCAGCAGCGTAGAGGGACAGGGGGCGATGGAGACCCAGTACTTC.

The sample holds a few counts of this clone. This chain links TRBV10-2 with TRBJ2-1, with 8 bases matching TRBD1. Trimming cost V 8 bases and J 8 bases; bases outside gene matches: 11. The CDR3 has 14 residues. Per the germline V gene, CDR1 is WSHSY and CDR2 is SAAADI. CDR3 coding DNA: TGCGCCAGCTTAGACGCAGGGGGCTCAGATGAGCAGTTCTTC. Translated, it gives CASLDAGGSDEQFF.

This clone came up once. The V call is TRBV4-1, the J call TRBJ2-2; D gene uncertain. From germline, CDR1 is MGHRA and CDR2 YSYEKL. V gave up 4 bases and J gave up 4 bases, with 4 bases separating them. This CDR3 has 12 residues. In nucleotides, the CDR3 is TGCGCCAGCAGCCCCGGCACCGGGGAGCTGTTTTTT. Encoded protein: CASSPGTGELFF.

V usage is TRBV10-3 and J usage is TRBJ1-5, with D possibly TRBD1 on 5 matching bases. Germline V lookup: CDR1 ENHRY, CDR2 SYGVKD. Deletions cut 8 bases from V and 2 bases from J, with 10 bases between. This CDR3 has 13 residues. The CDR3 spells CAIGAGGNQPQHF. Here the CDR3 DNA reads TGTGCCATCGGAGCGGGGGGCAATCAGCCCCAGCATTTT.

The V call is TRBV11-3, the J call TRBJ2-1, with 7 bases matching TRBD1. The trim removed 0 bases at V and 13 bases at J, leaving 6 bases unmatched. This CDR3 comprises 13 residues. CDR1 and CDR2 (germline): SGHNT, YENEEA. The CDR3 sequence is CASSLDRDRRQFF. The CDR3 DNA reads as TGTGCCAGCAGCTTAGATAGGGACAGAAGACAGTTCTTC. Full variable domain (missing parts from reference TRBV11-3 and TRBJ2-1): EAGVVQSPRYKIIEKKQPVAFWCNPISGHNTLYWYLQNLGQGPELLIRYENEEAVDDSQLPKDRFSAERLKGVDSTLKIQPAELGDSAVYLCASSLDRDRRQFFGPGTRLTVL.